This T cell receptor (beta chain) was identified in a study of blood T cell repertoires in COVID-19. About the study: COVID-19 samples collected from the United States, Italy and Spain covered acute and convalescent phases. Sources were T cells, B-cell-depleted T cells, or PBMCs; the material itself was cDNA or gDNA.

Original handling: Amplified reference gene primers provided the basis for estimating nucleated cell counts. Clones were sequenced by immunoSEQ multiplex PCR, and TCRdb holds only the in-frame ones, with some missing. V, J and clone size derive from that table, while D and trimming were established from the DNA sequence. The sample carries roughly 94,000 clones, roughly 82% recorded once. The germline V and J ends were trimmed by 0 bases and 5 bases, with 30 bases remaining between them. CDR1 is SGHRS and CDR2 is YFSETQ in the germline V gene. This CDR3 comprises 22 residues. The clonotype comes from a man aged 60-69 years with acute or convalescent COVID-19. The gene calls are TRBV5-1 and TRBJ1-6, with D possibly matching TRBD1 (5 bases). Sequencing used peripheral blood. The CDR3 DNA reads TGCGCCAGCAGCTTGGCCAGCTGGGGGGGTTCAACTACCCCATCCGATAATTCACCCCTCCACTTT. Translated: CASSLASWGGSTTPSDNSPLHF.